The 12 T cell receptor beta chains in this list originate from one sample, sequenced in a study of T cells in Graves' hyperthyroidism and ophthalmopathy. RNA transcripts were the template for amplifying TCR beta CDR3 regions. During a first-round RT-PCR of the TCR CDR3, the HTBI primer set was used. TCRdb reprocessed the multiplex PCR reads with MiXCR, giving one entry per CDR3 protein. In the table there are about 250,000 distinct CDR3 sequences, over 20% of which are singletons. The source material was blood. The receptors stem from a man aged 25-40 years with Graves' ophthalmopathy.

Comments on this clonotype: A much bigger clone sits one base away, suggesting this may be a read error. V gene TRBV18 combines with J gene TRBJ2-3; 9 bases are a match to TRBD2. Germline loops: CDR1 KGHSH, CDR2 LQKENI. The CDR3 is 15 amino acids. CDR3 residues: CASTYGGTSTGTQYF. In DNA, the CDR3 is TGTGCCAGCACATACGGCGGGACTAGCACAGGTACGCAGTATTTT.

The CDR3, as DNA: TGCAGCGTTTTCTCGGGCAATTCAAACATTCAGTACTTC. Translating it yields CSVFSGNSNIQYF. V gene TRBV29-1 combines with J gene TRBJ2-4; D gene ambiguous. Per germline, CDR1 SQVTM and CDR2 ANQGSEA. The CDR3 consists of 13 residues. V lost 5 bases, J lost 6 bases, and 14 bases lay in between.

V and J are TRBV7-3 and TRBJ2-7; 7 nucleotides agree with TRBD2. V shed 6 bases and J 5 bases; nucleotides not matched to a gene: 7. The CDR3 contains 13 residues. CDR1 is SGHTA, CDR2 FQGTGA, per germline. The CDR3 sequence is CASRPAGDHEQYF. The CDR3 DNA reads as TGTGCCAGCAGGCCGGCGGGGGACCACGAGCAGTACTTC.

As to this clonotype: The limits of the CDR3 on the DNA are not certain, so only TCRdb's listed CDR3 is given. The rearrangement links TRBV6-5 to TRBJ1-4. CDR1 is MNHEY, CDR2 SVGAGI, per germline. 14 amino acids form the CDR3, both terminal residues included. Here the CDR3 reads CASSYFGSGEKLFF.

With respect to this clonotype: Just one base apart from a much larger clone, this may be a read error. The chain has TRBV7-2 and TRBJ2-1, with 10 bases that match TRBD2. The length of the CDR3 is 15 residues. The germline gives CDR1 SGHTA, CDR2 FQGNSA. V was clipped by 3 bases and J by 4 bases; unmatched bases: 3. The CDR3, as DNA: TGTGCCAGCAGCTTCCCTAGCGGGGGTTACAATGAGCAGTTCTTC. Translated: CASSFPSGGYNEQFF.

This rearrangement joins TRBV6-1 to TRBJ1-5, with D maybe TRBD1 (5 bases). Per the germline V gene, CDR1 is MNHNS and CDR2 is SASEGT. This CDR3 has 15 residues. The V end was cut by 6 bases, the J end by 0 bases, with 12 bases between. CDR3 bases: TGTGCCAGCAGCTTGGGACGGGATAGCAATCAGCCCCAGCATTTT. Translating it yields CASSLGRDSNQPQHF.

This clonotype appeared a few times. V usage is TRBV7-3 and J usage is TRBJ2-3; D remains ambiguous. The J call may not be correct, given that the DNA end is closer to TRBJ1-5. In germline, CDR1 is SGHTA, CDR2 FQGTGA. The CDR3 sequence is 18 residues long. For the CDR3, the DNA is TGTGCCAGCAGCTCGACTAGCGGGAGCCCCCTTAGCACAGATACGCAGCATTTT. Translation gives CASSSTSGSPLSTDTQHF.

This clonotype showed up many times. This chain connects TRBV20-1 to TRBJ2-2; TRBD2 agrees at 15 bases. This CDR3 region has 18 residues. V lost 0 bases to trimming and J lost 8 bases; unmatched junction nucleotides: 10. Germline V CDR1 and CDR2: DFQATT, SNEGSKA (reference sequence). CDR3 protein: CSARDSGGLAGGAGELFF. For the CDR3, the DNA is TGCAGTGCTAGAGATTCAGGGGGACTAGCGGGAGGTGCGGGGGAGCTGTTTTTT.

There are many counts of this clonotype. J is TRBJ2-3 and V is TRBV14; D not resolved. Deletions cut 0 bases from V and 1 base from J, with 17 bases between. The CDR3 consists of 18 residues. Germline CDR1 is SGHDN and CDR2 is FVKESK. CDR3 protein: CASSQEIGQTRRTDTQYF. DNA for the CDR3: TGTGCCAGCAGCCAAGAGATCGGGCAGACCCGTCGCACAGATACGCAGTATTTT.

J is TRBJ2-1 and V is TRBV15; D is unresolved. Looked up from germline, CDR1 is LNHNV and CDR2 is YYDKDF (reference sequence). V was cut by 3 bases and J by 4 bases, with 10 bases left in between. CDR3 length: 14 amino acids. CDR3 region: CATSRGLGYNEQFF. In nucleotides, the CDR3 is TGTGCCACCAGCAGGGGCCTGGGTTACAATGAGCAGTTCTTC. Drawing the rest from reference TRBV15 and TRBJ2-1, the complete variable domain is DAMVIQNPRYQVTQFGKPVTLSCSQTLNHNVMYWYQQKSSQAPKLLFHYYDKDFNNEADTPDNFQSRRPNTSFCFLDIRSPGLGDTAMYLCATSRGLGYNEQFFGPGTRLTVL.

The chain recombines TRBV5-6 with TRBJ2-1; the match to TRBD2 covers 7 bases. CDR1 is SGHDT, CDR2 YYEEEE, per germline. CDR3 length: 15 residues. Losses at the gene ends were 1 base for V and 4 bases for J; bases not matched to a gene: 5. The CDR3 loop reads CASSLLSGLYNEQFF. The DNA for the CDR3 is TGTGCCAGCAGCTTGCTTAGCGGGCTATACAATGAGCAGTTCTTC.

This clonotype was detected a few times. This chain uses TRBV5-5 with TRBJ1-4, with 7 bases lining up with TRBD1. The CDR3 runs 15 residues. Germline lookup yields CDR1 SGHKS and CDR2 YYEKEE (reference sequence). Trimming removed 4 bases from V and 5 bases from J; junction bases left unmatched: 8. CDR3 amino acids: CASSRRQGRNEKLFF. The CDR3 DNA is TGTGCCAGCAGCAGGAGACAGGGTCGCAATGAAAAACTGTTTTTT.